The 23 T cell receptor beta chains reported below all come from one sample, sequenced in a study of tissue T cells after allogeneic stem cell transplantation. Clones were read by immunoSEQ multiplex PCR, and TCRdb kept only the in-frame ones, dropping some. The sample consists of about 8,700 clones, 35% to 55% of them appearing once. This sample's time point: mouse harvest day 7 after allogeneic transplant. Tail vein injection delivered 10^7 T-cell-depleted bone marrow cells and 10^6 splenic CD5+ T cells. Input material: skin. The receptor set was obtained from a female BALB/c mouse given C57BL/6 T cells with graft-versus-host disease after an allogeneic hematopoietic cell transplant.

Worth noting for this clone: The genes and germline here are from mouse. Read coverage stops 1 residue before the CDR3 terminus; the germline J gene supplies the remainder. The sample contains more than one DNA sequence encoding this CDR3. This chain links TRBV26 with TRBJ2-7; D tentatively reads TRBD1 or TRBD2 (6 bases each). The CDR3 sequence is 13 residues long. V lost 2 bases and J lost 2, with 7 bases in between. Germline CDR1 is KGHPV and CDR2 is FQNQEV (reference sequence). The CDR3 protein is CASSLGGAYEQYF. The sequenced CDR3 bases are TGTGCCAGCAGTCTGGGGGGCGCCTATGAACAGTAC.

This clone came up once. Gene names follow the mouse nomenclature. The read gets to within 1 residue of the CDR3 end, and the germline J gene fills in the rest. This chain uses TRBV26 with TRBJ1-6; no clear D gene. TRBJ1-6 is assigned to the ORF class and has an uncertain function. The V and J ends lost 6 bases and 0 bases respectively, with 6 bases between them. Germline V lookup: CDR1 KGHPV, CDR2 FQNQEV (reference sequence). CDR3 size: 14 residues. The chain's CDR3 is CASSPYSYNSPLYF. The CDR3 bases that were read are TGTGCCAGCAGCCCCTATTCCTATAATTCGCCCCTCTAC.

As concerns this clone: Gene names and germline refer to mouse. The sequenced fragment ends 1 residue before the CDR3 boundary, so the rest is inferred from the germline J gene. This chain uses TRBV12-1 with TRBJ1-3; D possibly corresponds to TRBD1 (6 bases). Germline CDR1 reads SGHSN; CDR2 reads HYEKVE. This CDR3 is 13 amino acids long. The germline V and J ends were trimmed by 1 base and 5 bases, with 8 bases remaining between them. The sequenced part of the CDR3 DNA is TGTGCCAGCTCTCTGGGACAAAGAAATACGCTCTAT. Amino acids: CASSLGQRNTLY. The full CDR3 protein is CASSLGQRNTLYF.

Turning to this clone: Gene and germline names: mouse. The DNA ends 1 residue before the CDR3 does, and the rest of the CDR3 is filled in from the germline J gene. Other DNA variants within this sample encode the same CDR3. The V gene is TRBV26, the J gene TRBJ2-3; D unclear. Germline CDR1 and CDR2: KGHPV and FQNQEV (reference sequence). This CDR3 region has 14 residues. Trimming removed 4 bases at V and 0 bases at J, with 8 bases between. The CDR3 DNA, read in part, is TGTGCCAGCAGTCGCACATCTAGTGCAGAAACGCTGTAT. Residues: CASSRTSSAETLY. The full CDR3 reads CASSRTSSAETLYF. Combining the CDR3 with reference TRBV26 and TRBJ2-3 gives the whole variable domain NSKVIQTPRYLVKGQGQKAKMRCIPEKGHPVVFWYQQNKNNEFKFLINFQNQEVLQQIDMTEKRFSAECPSNSPCSLEIQSSEAGDSALYLCASSRTSSAETLYFGSGTRLTVL.

Notes on this clone: Genes here carry mouse names. The read ends 1 residue before the CDR3 terminus; that terminus is restored from the germline J gene. The chain combines TRBV26 with TRBJ2-7; TRBD1 matches 11 bases. Germline CDR1 KGHPV, CDR2 FQNQEV (reference sequence). CDR3 size: 15 residues. The V gene end was trimmed by 6 bases and the J gene end by 0 bases; junction bases not matched to a gene: 4. CDR3 in amino acids: CASSLGTGGSYEQYF. The sequenced part of the CDR3 DNA is TGTGCCAGCAGCCTCGGGACAGGGGGCTCCTATGAACAGTAC. Combining the CDR3 with reference TRBV26 and TRBJ2-7 gives the whole variable domain NSKVIQTPRYLVKGQGQKAKMRCIPEKGHPVVFWYQQNKNNEFKFLINFQNQEVLQQIDMTEKRFSAECPSNSPCSLEIQSSEAGDSALYLCASSLGTGGSYEQYFGPGTRLTVL.

This clone has more than one count but fewer than ten. Gene and germline names: mouse. Sequencing ends 1 residue short of the CDR3 end; the germline J gene provides the rest. This sequence joins TRBV16 and TRBJ1-1; D not certain. The CDR3 runs 12 residues. V was trimmed by 0 bases and J by 10 bases, leaving 9 bases between them. CDR1 and CDR2 from the germline V gene are SGHSA and FRNQAP. Incomplete CDR3 DNA: TGTGCAAGCAGCTTAGATTTGGGAGGAGTCTTC. Encoded protein: CASSLDLGGVF. Given in full, the CDR3 is CASSLDLGGVFF.

This clone showed up just once. The genes and germline here are from mouse. The read ends 1 residue early relative to the CDR3; the germline J gene fills the gap. The chain joins TRBV13-1 to TRBJ1-4; 12 bases are shared with TRBD1. V lost 0 bases, J lost 7 bases, and 4 bases stayed unmatched. The germline V gene has CDR1 NSHNY and CDR2 SYGAGN. There are 16 residues in the CDR3. Here the CDR3 reads CASSDAGTGGTERLFF. Partial CDR3 DNA: TGTGCCAGCAGTGATGCAGGGACAGGGGGCACCGAAAGATTATTT.

About this clone: Gene names follow the mouse nomenclature. The CDR3 is cut off 1 residue early in the read; its end comes from the germline J gene. The gene calls are TRBV13-2 and TRBJ1-1, with unresolved D. This CDR3 has 12 residues. CDR1 and CDR2 (germline): NNHNN, SYGAGS (reference sequence). Deletions cut 2 bases from V and 5 bases from J, with 7 bases between. The CDR3 here is CASGDSRTEVFF. The covered CDR3 bases are TGTGCCAGCGGTGACTCCAGGACAGAAGTCTTC.

Points on this clone: Genes and germline come from the mouse. Coverage ceases 1 residue before the CDR3 finishes, and the germline J gene fills in the end. The chain employs TRBV24 and TRBJ2-7; tentatively, D is TRBD1 or TRBD2 (5 bases each). Per the germline V gene, CDR1 is KGHTA and CDR2 is FRNEEI. The CDR3 sequence is 14 residues long. Between the trimmed V and J ends, which lost 0 bases and 4 bases, there was a span of 10 bases. The part of the CDR3 DNA that was read is TGTGCCAGCAGTCTGTATGGGACGGGGTATGAACAGTAC. Protein: CASSLYGTGYEQY. The whole CDR3 sequence reads CASSLYGTGYEQYF.

This clone has more than one count but fewer than ten. All gene names here are mouse names. The CDR3 goes on 1 residue after the read ends, and that part is filled in from the germline J gene. This sequence joins TRBV12-2 and TRBJ2-5; 8 nucleotides match TRBD2. The CDR3 runs 14 residues. The V segment lost 0 bases and the J segment 5 bases; nucleotides outside the gene matches: 3. The V gene's germline CDR1 is SGHLS and CDR2 HYDKME. CDR3 bases read: TGTGCCAGCTCTCTCGGGGGGGGCAGAGACACCCAGTAC. This translates into CASSLGGGRDTQY. From start to end, the CDR3 is CASSLGGGRDTQYF.

Concerning this clone: Genes and germline come from the mouse. The read ends 1 residue before the CDR3 terminus; that terminus is restored from the germline J gene. This rearrangement joins TRBV26 to TRBJ1-6; D remains unclear. TRBJ1-6 is labeled an ORF, and its function is uncertain. V lost 2 bases to trimming and J lost 6 bases, with 8 bases between them. The CDR3 loop spans 14 amino acids. Looked up from germline, CDR1 is KGHPV and CDR2 is FQNQEV (reference sequence). The CDR3: CASSLNSLNSPLYF. The sequenced CDR3 bases are TGTGCCAGCAGTCTGAACAGCCTTAATTCGCCCCTCTAC.

This clone was picked up a small number of times. Mouse germline and gene names are used. The CDR3 end is not reached by the read, which stops 1 residue before it; the germline J gene fills it in. The rearrangement links TRBV26 to TRBJ2-4; D gene uncertain. The V gene lost 5 bases and the J gene lost 0 bases, with 6 bases spanning the gap. The CDR3 sequence is 13 residues long. Germline CDR1 KGHPV, CDR2 FQNQEV (reference sequence). The sequenced CDR3 bases are TGTGCCAGCAGTTTCATGAGTCAAAACACCTTGTAC. It codes for CASSFMSQNTLY. The whole CDR3 reads CASSFMSQNTLYF.

Details on this clone: Sequence at one end of the junction differs from germline and may be a read error. All gene names here are mouse names. The read terminates 1 residue before the CDR3 end, so the remaining end is supplied by the germline J gene. The chain links TRBV12-2 to TRBJ2-5, with no clear D. The CDR3 has 14 amino acids. CDR1 is SGHLS and CDR2 is HYDKME in the germline V gene. The part of the CDR3 DNA that was read is TGTGCCAGCCCTCTCGAAGAGGTCCAAGACACCCAGTAC. Amino acid sequence: CASPLEEVQDTQY. The CDR3 as a whole reads CASPLEEVQDTQYF.

For this clone: Gene names denote mouse genes. The CDR3 end is not reached by the read, which stops 1 residue before it; the germline J gene fills it in. The V and J genes are TRBV5 and TRBJ2-5, with TRBD2 matching over 12 bases. This CDR3 has 15 amino acids. Germline trimming cut 4 bases from V and 3 bases from J; bases unmatched to any gene: 2. CDR1 is LGHNA and CDR2 is YNLKQL in the germline V gene (reference sequence). CDR3 protein: CASSPGLGGQDTQYF. The CDR3 DNA, read in part, is TGTGCCAGCAGCCCTGGACTGGGGGGGCAAGACACCCAGTAC.

This clone was seen more than once but under ten times. Gene names are mouse gene names. The read halts 1 residue ahead of the CDR3 end, with the missing end drawn from the germline J gene. This chain uses TRBV26 with TRBJ1-3; possibly TRBD1 for D (6 bases). Germline V gives CDR1 KGHPV, CDR2 FQNQEV (reference sequence). The CDR3 length is 14 residues. Trimming removed 6 bases at V and 1 base at J, with 10 bases between. CDR3 DNA, as far as it was read: TGTGCCAGCAGCTCCAGGGGATCTGGAAATACGCTCTAT. It yields the protein CASSSRGSGNTLY. In full, the CDR3 reads CASSSRGSGNTLYF.

Points on this clone: The gene names here belong to mouse. The chain's CDR3 is CASSRQGDTEVFF. Incomplete CDR3 DNA: TGTGCCAGCAGTCGACAGGGAGACACAGAAGTCTTC. The V gene is TRBV26, the J gene TRBJ1-1; 7 bases map to TRBD1. The read halts 1 residue ahead of the CDR3 end, with the missing end drawn from the germline J gene. V was pared by 4 bases and J by 3 bases, with 2 bases of the junction left unmatched. Germline CDR1 KGHPV, CDR2 FQNQEV (reference sequence). The CDR3 spans 13 residues.

Comment on this clone: Gene and germline names: mouse. The CDR3 end is not reached by the read, which stops 1 residue before it; the germline J gene fills it in. The genes are TRBV26 and TRBJ2-5; D might be TRBD1 or TRBD2, each matching 6 bases. There are 12 residues in the CDR3. The V and J ends lost 4 bases and 5 bases respectively, with 7 bases between them. Germline V CDR1 and CDR2: KGHPV, FQNQEV (reference sequence). The sequenced CDR3 bases are TGTGCCAGCAGTCAGGGGGGAGACACCCAGTAC. Translation: CASSQGGDTQY. The full CDR3 protein is CASSQGGDTQYF.

This clone has only a few counts. All gene names here are mouse names. The CDR3 goes on 1 residue after the read ends, and that part is filled in from the germline J gene. The chain employs TRBV26 and TRBJ1-2, with 7 positions matching TRBD1. V dropped 3 bases and J dropped 2; count of bases not matched to a gene: 6. The CDR3 runs to 15 residues. CDR1 and CDR2 from the germline V gene are KGHPV and FQNQEV (reference sequence). The CDR3 region is CASSLKAGGNSDYTF. CDR3 DNA (partial): TGTGCCAGCAGTCTAAAGGCAGGGGGGAACTCCGACTACACC.

This clone came up a few times. Here the gene names and germline are mouse. The read falls 1 residue short of the CDR3 end, and the missing part is taken from the germline J gene. The J gene is TRBJ1-2, the V gene TRBV3; no reliable D call. There are 12 residues in the CDR3. Trimming cost V 2 bases and J 2 bases, with 3 bases left between them. CDR1 is SNHLY and CDR2 is FYNGKV in the germline V gene (reference sequence). CDR3 amino acids: CASSLRNSDYTF. Incomplete CDR3 DNA: TGTGCCAGCAGCTTAAGGAACTCCGACTACACC.

With respect to this clone: Mouse gene names apply. The read halts 1 residue ahead of the CDR3 end, with the missing end drawn from the germline J gene. The chain has TRBV23 and TRBJ2-2. CDR3 length: 15 residues. Germline V gives CDR1 KGHTA, CDR2 FQNQQP. The sequenced CDR3 bases are TGCTCCAGCACCCAAGGGCAGACAAACACCGGGCAGCTCTAC. Protein sequence: CSSTQGQTNTGQLY. The complete CDR3 protein is CSSTQGQTNTGQLYF.

This clone was seen a few times. These gene names are mouse names. Read sequence stops 1 residue before the CDR3 end, and the germline J gene provides the missing end. At the DNA level, this CDR3 is encoded by other sequences in the same sample as well. The J gene is TRBJ1-2, the V gene TRBV26; D ambiguous. This CDR3 has 13 amino acids. The germline V and J ends were trimmed by 4 bases and 0 bases, with 6 bases remaining between them. Germline V gives CDR1 KGHPV, CDR2 FQNQEV (reference sequence). The sequenced part of the CDR3 DNA is TGTGCCAGCAGTCGCCAGGCAAACTCCGACTACACC. This encodes CASSRQANSDYT. The entire CDR3 sequence reads CASSRQANSDYTF. The full variable domain, completed using reference TRBV26 and TRBJ1-2, is NSKVIQTPRYLVKGQGQKAKMRCIPEKGHPVVFWYQQNKNNEFKFLINFQNQEVLQQIDMTEKRFSAECPSNSPCSLEIQSSEAGDSALYLCASSRQANSDYTFGSGTRLLVI.

Turning to this clone: The genes and germline here are from mouse. The CDR3 goes on 1 residue after the read ends, and that part is filled in from the germline J gene. The chain recombines TRBV23 with TRBJ2-7; the table assigns TRBD2, which was not confirmed against the DNA. From germline, CDR1 is KGHTA and CDR2 FQNQQP. The CDR3 runs to 15 residues. The CDR3 is CSSSPPGTGGREQYF. The CDR3 DNA, read in part, is TGCTCCAGCAGTCCCCCCGGGACTGGGGGAAGGGAACAGTAC.

This clone has more than one count but fewer than ten. The gene names here belong to mouse. The read falls 1 residue short of the CDR3 end, and the missing part is taken from the germline J gene. The chain employs TRBV23 and TRBJ1-4. Germline V gene data show CDR1 as KGHTA and CDR2 as FQNQQP. The CDR3 runs to 16 residues. The part of the CDR3 DNA that was read is TGCTCCAGCAGTCAATCGAGGAAGATTTCCAACGAAAGATTATTT. Translating gives CSSSQSRKISNERLF. The whole CDR3 region reads CSSSQSRKISNERLFF.